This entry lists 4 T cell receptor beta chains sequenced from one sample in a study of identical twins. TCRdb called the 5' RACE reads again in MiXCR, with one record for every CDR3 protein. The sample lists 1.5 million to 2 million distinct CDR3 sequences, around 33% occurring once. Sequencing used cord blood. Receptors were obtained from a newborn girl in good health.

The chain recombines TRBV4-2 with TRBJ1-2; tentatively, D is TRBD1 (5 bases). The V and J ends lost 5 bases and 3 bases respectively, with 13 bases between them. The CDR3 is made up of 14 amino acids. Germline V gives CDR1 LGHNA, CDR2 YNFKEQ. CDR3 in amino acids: CASSYKQEYYGYTF. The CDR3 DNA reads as TGTGCCAGCAGCTATAAACAGGAGTACTATGGCTACACCTTC.

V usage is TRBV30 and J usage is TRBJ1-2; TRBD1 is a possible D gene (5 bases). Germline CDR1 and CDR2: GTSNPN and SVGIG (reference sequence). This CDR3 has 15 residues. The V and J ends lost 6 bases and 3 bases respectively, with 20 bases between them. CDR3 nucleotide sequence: TGTGCCTGCCTTAGAATAGGGGATAGGGACTATGGCTACACCTTC. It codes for CACLRIGDRDYGYTF.

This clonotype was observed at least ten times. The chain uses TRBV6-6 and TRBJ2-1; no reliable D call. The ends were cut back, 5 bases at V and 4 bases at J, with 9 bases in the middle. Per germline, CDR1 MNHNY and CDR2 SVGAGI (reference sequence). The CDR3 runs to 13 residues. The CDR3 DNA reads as TGTGCCAGCAGTACAATGGGATACAATGAGCAGTTCTTC. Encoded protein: CASSTMGYNEQFF.

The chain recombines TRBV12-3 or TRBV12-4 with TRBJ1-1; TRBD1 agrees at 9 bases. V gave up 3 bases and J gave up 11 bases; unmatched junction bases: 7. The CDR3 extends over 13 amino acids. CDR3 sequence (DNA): TGTGCCAGCAGTTTGCGACAGGGGGAGGGGGCTTTCTTT. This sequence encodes CASSLRQGEGAFF.